The 5 T cell receptor beta chains in this list originate from one sample, sequenced in a study of blood T cell repertoires in COVID-19. Here immunoSEQ multiplex PCR was the method, and the copy in TCRdb shows in-frame clones only, minus some. The sample has about 87,000 clones, roughly 75% seen once. Sequenced sample: peripheral blood. These receptors originate from a woman aged 50 to 60 with acute or convalescent COVID-19.

The chain links TRBV30 to TRBJ2-7; D is undetermined. There are 12 residues in the CDR3. V lost 1 base, J lost 9 bases, and 13 bases lay in between. Germline loops: CDR1 GTSNPN, CDR2 SVGIG (reference sequence). The DNA of the CDR3 is TGTGCCTGGAGTGAGGCGTTAACGGGGCAGTACTTC. Translated: CAWSEALTGQYF.

This CDR3 is CASRGQKVNEKLFF. In DNA, the CDR3 is TGTGCCAGCAGGGGACAGAAGGTTAATGAAAAACTGTTTTTT. V is TRBV6-5 and J is TRBJ1-4, with 7 bases aligning to TRBD1. The CDR3 consists of 14 residues. The J segment lost 4 bases and the V segment lost 6 bases, leaving 5 bases of the junction unmatched. Germline values: CDR1 MNHEY, CDR2 SVGAGI.

This clone was seen a few times. The junction departs from the called germline gene at one end, perhaps through a read error. V usage is TRBV5-1 and J usage is TRBJ1-2, with no clear D. The CDR3 has 11 amino acids. Per the germline V gene, CDR1 is SGHRS and CDR2 is YFSETQ. The CDR3 coding sequence is TGCGCCAGCAGCTTGGATGTGAGGATCGCCTTC. Its translation is CASSLDVRIAF.

The J gene is TRBJ2-2, the V gene TRBV7-2; the D gene is possibly TRBD1 (6 bases). This CDR3 region has 13 residues. The germline CDR1 and CDR2 sequences are SGHTA and FQGNSA. Trimming pared 4 bases from V and 5 bases from J, leaving 8 bases between. The CDR3 here is CASSSRGTGELFF. Written as DNA, the CDR3 is TGTGCCAGCAGCTCCAGGGGAACCGGGGAGCTGTTTTTT.

The genes are TRBV2 and TRBJ1-1; D is ambiguous. The CDR3 is 11 amino acids. Germline loops: CDR1 SNHLY, CDR2 FYNNEI. V was shortened by 2 bases and J by 11 bases, with 9 bases between the two germline ends. DNA of the CDR3: TGTGCCAGCAGTGAAAGGCCAGCGGCTTTCTTT. It specifies CASSERPAAFF.